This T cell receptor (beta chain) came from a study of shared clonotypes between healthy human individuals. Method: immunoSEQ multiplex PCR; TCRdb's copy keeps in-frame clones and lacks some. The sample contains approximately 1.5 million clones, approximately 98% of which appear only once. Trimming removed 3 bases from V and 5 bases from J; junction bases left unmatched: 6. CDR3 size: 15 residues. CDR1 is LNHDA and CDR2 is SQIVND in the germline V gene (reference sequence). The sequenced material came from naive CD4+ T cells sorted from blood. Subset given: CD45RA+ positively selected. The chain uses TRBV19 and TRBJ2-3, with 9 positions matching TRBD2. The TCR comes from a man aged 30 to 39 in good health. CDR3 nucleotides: TGTGCCAGTAGTATTGGCCTAGCGGGGATAGATACGCAGTATTTT. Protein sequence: CASSIGLAGIDTQYF.